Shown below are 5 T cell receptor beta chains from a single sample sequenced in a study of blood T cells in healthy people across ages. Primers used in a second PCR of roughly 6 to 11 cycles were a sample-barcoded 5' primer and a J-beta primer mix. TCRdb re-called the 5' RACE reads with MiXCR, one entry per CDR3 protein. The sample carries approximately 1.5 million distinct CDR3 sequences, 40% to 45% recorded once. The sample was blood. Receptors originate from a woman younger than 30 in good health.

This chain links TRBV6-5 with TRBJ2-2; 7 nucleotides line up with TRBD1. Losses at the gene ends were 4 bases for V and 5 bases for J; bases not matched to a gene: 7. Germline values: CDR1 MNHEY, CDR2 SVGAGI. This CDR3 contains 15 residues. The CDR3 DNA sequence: TGTGCCAGCAGTTCGGACAGGTCGAGGACCGGGGAGCTGTTTTTT. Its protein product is CASSSDRSRTGELFF.

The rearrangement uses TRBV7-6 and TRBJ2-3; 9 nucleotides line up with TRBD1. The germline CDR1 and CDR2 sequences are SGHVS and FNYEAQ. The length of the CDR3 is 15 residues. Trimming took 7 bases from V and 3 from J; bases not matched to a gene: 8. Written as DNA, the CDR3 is TGTGCCAGCACAGGGCCGGACAGGGGTACAGATACGCAGTATTTT. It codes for CASTGPDRGTDTQYF.

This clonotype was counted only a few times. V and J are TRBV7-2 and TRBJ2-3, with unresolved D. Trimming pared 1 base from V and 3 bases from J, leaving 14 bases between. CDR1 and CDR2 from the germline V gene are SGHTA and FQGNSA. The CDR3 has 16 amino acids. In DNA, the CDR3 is TGTGCCAGCAGCTTAGAACAACCGGCCCCAACAGATACGCAGTATTTT. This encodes CASSLEQPAPTDTQYF.

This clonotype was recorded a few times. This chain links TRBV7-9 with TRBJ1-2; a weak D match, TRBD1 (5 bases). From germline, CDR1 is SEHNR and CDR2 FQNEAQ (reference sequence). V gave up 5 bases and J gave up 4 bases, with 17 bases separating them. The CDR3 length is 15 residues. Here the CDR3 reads CASSESQGRVYGYTF. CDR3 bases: TGTGCCAGCAGCGAATCGCAGGGACGGGTCTATGGCTACACCTTC.

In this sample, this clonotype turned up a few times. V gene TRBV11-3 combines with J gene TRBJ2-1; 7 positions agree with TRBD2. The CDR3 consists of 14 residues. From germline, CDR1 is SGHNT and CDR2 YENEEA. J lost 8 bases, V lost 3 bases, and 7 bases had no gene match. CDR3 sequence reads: CASSFGGSNDEQFF. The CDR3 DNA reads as TGTGCCAGCAGCTTCGGCGGGAGTAATGATGAGCAGTTCTTC.